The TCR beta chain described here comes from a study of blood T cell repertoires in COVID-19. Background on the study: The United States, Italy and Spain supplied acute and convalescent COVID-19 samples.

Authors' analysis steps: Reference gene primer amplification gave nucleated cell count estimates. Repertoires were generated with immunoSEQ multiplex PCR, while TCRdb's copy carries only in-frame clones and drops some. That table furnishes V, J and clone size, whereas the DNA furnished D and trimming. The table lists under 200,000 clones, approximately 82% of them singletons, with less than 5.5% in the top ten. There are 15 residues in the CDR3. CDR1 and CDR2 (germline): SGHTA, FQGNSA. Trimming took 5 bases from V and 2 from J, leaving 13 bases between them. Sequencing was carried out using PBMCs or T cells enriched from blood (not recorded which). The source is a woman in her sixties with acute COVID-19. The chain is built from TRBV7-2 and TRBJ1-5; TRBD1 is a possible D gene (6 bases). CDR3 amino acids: CASSEGGPRNQPQHF. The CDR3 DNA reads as TGTGCCAGCAGCGAGGGGGGGCCGCGCAATCAGCCCCAGCATTTT.